This TCR beta chain stems from a study of cytomegalovirus exposure and HLA in healthy donors. General study results and limits: Excluded were some V segments that proved indistinguishable, including TRBV6-2 and TRBV6-3. Relative to the approximately 670-donor mean, N-insertions were reportedly fewer in an Asian-associated ancestry cluster in a later analysis. It was shown in a later analysis that HLA-associated TCR beta chains were more clonally expanded than other, equally common chains.

A note on this clone: What it binds is unknown.

PCR amplification relied on 60 Vbeta primers (plus 13 Jbeta primers). Method: immunoSEQ multiplex PCR; TCRdb's copy keeps in-frame clones and lacks some. The table includes some 220,000 clones, around nine tenths detected once. V gave up 10 bases and J gave up 0 bases, with 15 bases separating them. CDR1 LNHDA and CDR2 SQIVND come from the germline V gene (reference sequence). The CDR3 length is 15 residues. This receptor was identified in a young woman in good health and CMV-seronegative. Sequenced: PBMCs. The rearrangement uses TRBV19 and TRBJ2-2; a weak D match, TRBD2 (5 bases). DNA of the CDR3: TGTGCCACGAAAAACCGAGGGTCGAACACCGGGGAGCTGTTTTTT. This translates into CATKNRGSNTGELFF.